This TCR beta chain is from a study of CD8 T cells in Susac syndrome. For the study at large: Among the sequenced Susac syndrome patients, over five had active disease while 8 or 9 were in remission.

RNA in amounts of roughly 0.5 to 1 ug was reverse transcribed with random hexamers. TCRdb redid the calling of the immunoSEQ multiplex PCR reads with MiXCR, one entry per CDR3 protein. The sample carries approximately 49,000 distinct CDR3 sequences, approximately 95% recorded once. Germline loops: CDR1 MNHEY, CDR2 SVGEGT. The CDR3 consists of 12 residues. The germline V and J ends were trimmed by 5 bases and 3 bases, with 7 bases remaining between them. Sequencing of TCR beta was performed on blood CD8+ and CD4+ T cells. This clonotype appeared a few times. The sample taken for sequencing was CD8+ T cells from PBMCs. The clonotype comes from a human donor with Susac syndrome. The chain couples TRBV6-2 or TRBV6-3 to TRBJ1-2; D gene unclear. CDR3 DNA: TGTGCCAGCAGTCCCGGACACTATGGCTACACCTTC. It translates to CASSPGHYGYTF.